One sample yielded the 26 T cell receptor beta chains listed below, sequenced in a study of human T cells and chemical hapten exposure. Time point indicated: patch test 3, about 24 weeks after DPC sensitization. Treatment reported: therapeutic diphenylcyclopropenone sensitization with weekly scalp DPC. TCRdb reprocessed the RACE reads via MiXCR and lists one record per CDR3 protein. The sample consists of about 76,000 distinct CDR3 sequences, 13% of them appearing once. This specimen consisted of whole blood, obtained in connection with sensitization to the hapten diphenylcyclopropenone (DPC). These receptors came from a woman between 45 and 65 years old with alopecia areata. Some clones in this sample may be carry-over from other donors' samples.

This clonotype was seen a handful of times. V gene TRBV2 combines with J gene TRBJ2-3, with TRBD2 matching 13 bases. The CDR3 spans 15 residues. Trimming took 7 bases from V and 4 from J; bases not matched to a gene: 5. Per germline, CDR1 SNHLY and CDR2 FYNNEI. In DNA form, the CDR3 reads TGTGCCAGCAATAGACTAGCGGGAGGAGCAGATACGCAGTATTTT. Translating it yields CASNRLAGGADTQYF. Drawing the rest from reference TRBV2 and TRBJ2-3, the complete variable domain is EPEVTQTPSHQVTQMGQEVILRCVPISNHLYFYWYRQILGQKVEFLVSFYNNEISEKSEIFDDQFSVERPDGSNFTLKIRSTKLEDSAMYFCASNRLAGGADTQYFGPGTRLTVL.

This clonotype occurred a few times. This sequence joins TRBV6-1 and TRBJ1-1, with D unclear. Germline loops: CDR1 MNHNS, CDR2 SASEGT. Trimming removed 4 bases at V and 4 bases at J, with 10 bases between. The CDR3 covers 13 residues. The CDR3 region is CASSGRTGTEAFF. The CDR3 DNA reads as TGTGCCAGCAGTGGTCGGACGGGCACTGAAGCTTTCTTT.

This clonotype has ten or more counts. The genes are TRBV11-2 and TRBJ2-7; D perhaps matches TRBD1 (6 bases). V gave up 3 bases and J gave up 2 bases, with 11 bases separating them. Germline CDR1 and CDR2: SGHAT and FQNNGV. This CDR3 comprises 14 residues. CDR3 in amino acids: CASSFNRDTYEQYF. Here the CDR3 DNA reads TGTGCCAGCAGCTTCAACCGGGACACCTACGAGCAGTACTTC.

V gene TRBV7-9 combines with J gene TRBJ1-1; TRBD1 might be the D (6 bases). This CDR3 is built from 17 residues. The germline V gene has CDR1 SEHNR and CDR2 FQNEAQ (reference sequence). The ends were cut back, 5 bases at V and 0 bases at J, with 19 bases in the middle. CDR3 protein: CASSPPSWTAMNTEAFF. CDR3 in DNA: TGTGCCAGCAGCCCTCCTTCCTGGACAGCTATGAACACTGAAGCTTTCTTT.

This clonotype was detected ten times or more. The CDR3 DNA follows: TGTGCCAGCAGTGAACTAAGGGGCCTGGCAGATACGCAGTATTTT. Amino acid sequence: CASSELRGLADTQYF. The chain joins TRBV6-1 to TRBJ2-3; a possible D gene is TRBD1 (5 bases). The germline V gene encodes CDR1 MNHNS and CDR2 SASEGT. V lost 2 bases to trimming and J lost 4 bases, with 13 bases between them. This CDR3 is 15 amino acids long.

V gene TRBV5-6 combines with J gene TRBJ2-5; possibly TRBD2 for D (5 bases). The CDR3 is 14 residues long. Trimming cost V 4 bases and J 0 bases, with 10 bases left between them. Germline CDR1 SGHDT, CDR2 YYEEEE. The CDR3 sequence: CASSIGLDQETQYF. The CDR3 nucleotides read TGTGCCAGCAGCATTGGACTGGACCAAGAGACCCAGTACTTC. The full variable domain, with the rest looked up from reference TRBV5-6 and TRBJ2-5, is DAGVTQSPTHLIKTRGQQVTLRCSPKSGHDTVSWYQQALGQGPQFIFQYYEEEERQRGNFPDRFSGHQFPNYSSELNVNALLLGDSALYLCASSIGLDQETQYFGPGTRLLVL.

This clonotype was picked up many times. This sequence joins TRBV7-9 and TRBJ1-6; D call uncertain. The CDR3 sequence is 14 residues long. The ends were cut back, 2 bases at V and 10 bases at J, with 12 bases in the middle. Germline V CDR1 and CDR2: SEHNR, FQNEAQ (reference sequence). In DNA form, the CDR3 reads TGTGCCAGCAGCTTATTAAGGGAGAAGTCACCCCTCCACTTT. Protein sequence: CASSLLREKSPLHF.

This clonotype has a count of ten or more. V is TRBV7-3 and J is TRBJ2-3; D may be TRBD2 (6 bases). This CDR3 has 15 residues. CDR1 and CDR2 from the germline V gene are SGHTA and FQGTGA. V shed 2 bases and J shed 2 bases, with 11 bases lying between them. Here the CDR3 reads CASSLASSVTDTQYF. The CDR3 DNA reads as TGTGCCAGCAGCTTAGCATCTAGCGTCACAGATACGCAGTATTTT.

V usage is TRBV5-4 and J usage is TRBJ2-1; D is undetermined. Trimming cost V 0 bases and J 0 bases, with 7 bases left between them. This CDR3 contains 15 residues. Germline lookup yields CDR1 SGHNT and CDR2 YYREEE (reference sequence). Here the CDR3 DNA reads TGTGCCAGCAGCTTGGAAACACTCTCCTACAATGAGCAGTTCTTC. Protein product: CASSLETLSYNEQFF.

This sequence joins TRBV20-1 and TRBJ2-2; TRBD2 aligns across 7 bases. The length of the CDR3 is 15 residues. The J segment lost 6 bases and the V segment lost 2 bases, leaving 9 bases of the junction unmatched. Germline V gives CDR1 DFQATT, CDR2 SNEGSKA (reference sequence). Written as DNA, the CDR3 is TGCAGTGCTAGATGGGACGGGAGGATCTCCGGGGAGCTGTTTTTT. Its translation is CSARWDGRISGELFF.

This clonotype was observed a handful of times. CDR3 sequence: CASSRKLAGVGNEQFF. CDR3 DNA: TGTGCCAGCAGCCGAAAACTAGCGGGAGTGGGAAATGAGCAGTTCTTC. J is TRBJ2-1 and V is TRBV5-6; 11 bases are shared with TRBD2. V was pared by 4 bases and J by 7 bases, with 10 bases of the junction left unmatched. This CDR3 comprises 16 residues. Germline assignment: CDR1 SGHDT and CDR2 YYEEEE.

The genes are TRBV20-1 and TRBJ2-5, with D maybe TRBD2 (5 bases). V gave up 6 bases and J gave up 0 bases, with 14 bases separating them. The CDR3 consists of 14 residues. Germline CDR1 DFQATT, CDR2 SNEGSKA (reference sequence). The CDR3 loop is CSATDLRYQETQYF. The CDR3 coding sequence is TGCAGTGCGACGGACTTGAGGTACCAAGAGACCCAGTACTTC.

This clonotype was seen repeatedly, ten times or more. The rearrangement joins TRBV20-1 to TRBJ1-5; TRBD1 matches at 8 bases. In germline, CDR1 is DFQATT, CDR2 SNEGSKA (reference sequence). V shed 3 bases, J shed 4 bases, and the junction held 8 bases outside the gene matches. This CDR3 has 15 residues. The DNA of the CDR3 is TGCAGTGCTAGTGCCGGGACAGGTTATAATCAGCCCCAGCATTTT. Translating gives CSASAGTGYNQPQHF.

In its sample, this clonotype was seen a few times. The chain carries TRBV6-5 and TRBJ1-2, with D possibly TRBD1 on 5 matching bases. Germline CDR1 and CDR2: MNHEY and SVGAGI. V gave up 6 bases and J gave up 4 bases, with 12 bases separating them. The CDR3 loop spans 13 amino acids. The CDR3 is CASRKGSGYGYTF. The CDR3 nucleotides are TGTGCCAGCAGGAAGGGGAGCGGCTATGGCTACACCTTC.

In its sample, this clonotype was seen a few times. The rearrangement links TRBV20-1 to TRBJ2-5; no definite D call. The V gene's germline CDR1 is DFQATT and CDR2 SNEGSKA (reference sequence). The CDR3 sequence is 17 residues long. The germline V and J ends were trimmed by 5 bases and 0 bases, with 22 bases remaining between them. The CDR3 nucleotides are TGCAGTGCTCCCCCGAGAGGCGCCAACATGTACCAAGAGACCCAGTACTTC. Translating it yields CSAPPRGANMYQETQYF.

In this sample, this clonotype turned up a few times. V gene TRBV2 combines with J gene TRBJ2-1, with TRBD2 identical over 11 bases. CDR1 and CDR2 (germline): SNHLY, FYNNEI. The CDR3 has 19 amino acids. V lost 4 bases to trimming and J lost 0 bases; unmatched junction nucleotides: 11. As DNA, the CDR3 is TGTGCCAGCAGTGGACCGAGACTAGCGGGGACGTCCTCCTACAATGAGCAGTTCTTC. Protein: CASSGPRLAGTSSYNEQFF.

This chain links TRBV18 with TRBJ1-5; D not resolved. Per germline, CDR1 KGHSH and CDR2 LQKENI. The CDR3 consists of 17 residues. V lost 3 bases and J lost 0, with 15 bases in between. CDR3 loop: CASSPAVGSNSNQPQHF. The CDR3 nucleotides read TGTGCCAGCTCACCCGCTGTGGGTAGCAATAGCAATCAGCCCCAGCATTTT.

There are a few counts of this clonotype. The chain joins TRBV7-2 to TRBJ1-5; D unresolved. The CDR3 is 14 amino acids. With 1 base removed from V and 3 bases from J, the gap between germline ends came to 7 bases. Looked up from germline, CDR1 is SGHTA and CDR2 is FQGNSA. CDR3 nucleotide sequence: TGTGCCAGCAGCTTAGGGTCAGACAATCAGCCCCAGCATTTT. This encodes CASSLGSDNQPQHF.

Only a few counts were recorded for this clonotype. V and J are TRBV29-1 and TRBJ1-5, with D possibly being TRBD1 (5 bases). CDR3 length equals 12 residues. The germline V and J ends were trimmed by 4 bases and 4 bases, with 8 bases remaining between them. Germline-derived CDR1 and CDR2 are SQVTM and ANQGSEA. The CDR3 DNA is TGCAGCGTTGGAGGGGCTAATCAGCCCCAGCATTTT. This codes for CSVGGANQPQHF.

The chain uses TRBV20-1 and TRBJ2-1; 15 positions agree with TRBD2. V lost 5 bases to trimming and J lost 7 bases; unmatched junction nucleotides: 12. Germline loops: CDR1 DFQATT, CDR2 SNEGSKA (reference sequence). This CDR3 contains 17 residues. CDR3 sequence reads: CSAVGLAGGVLRNEQFF. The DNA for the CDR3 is TGCAGTGCTGTCGGACTAGCGGGAGGGGTTTTGAGAAATGAGCAGTTCTTC.

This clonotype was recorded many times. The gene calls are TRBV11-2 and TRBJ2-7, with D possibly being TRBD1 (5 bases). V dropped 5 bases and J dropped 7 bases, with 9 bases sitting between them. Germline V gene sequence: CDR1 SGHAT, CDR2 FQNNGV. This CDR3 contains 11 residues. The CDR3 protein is CASSGHVEQYF. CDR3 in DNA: TGTGCCAGCAGCGGACACGTAGAGCAGTACTTC.

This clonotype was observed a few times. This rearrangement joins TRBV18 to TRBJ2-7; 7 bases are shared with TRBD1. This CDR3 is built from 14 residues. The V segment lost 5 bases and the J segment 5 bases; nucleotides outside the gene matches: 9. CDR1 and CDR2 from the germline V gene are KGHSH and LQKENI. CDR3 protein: CASSFPTGKDEQYF. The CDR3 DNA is TGTGCCAGCTCATTCCCGACAGGGAAGGACGAGCAGTACTTC.

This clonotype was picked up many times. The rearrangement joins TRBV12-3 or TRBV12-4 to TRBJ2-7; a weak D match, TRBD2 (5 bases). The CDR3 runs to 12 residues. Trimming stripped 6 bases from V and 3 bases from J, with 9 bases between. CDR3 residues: CASSRGNYEQYF. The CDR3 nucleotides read TGTGCCAGCAGCAGAGGGAACTACGAGCAGTACTTC.

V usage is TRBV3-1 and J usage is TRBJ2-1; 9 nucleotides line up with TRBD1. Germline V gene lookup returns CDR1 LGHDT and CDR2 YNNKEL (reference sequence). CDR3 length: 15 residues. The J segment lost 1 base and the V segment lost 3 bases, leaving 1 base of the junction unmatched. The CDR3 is CASSHDRGSYNEQFF. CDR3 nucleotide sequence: TGTGCCAGCAGCCACGACAGGGGGTCCTACAATGAGCAGTTCTTC.

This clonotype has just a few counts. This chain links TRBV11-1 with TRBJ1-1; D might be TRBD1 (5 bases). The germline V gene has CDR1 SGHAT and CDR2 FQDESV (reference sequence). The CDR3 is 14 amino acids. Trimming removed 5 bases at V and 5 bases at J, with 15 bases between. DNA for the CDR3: TGTGCCAGCAGCCCGGGTCAGGGCCCGACTGAAGCTTTCTTT. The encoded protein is CASSPGQGPTEAFF. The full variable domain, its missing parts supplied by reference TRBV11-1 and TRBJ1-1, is EAEVAQSPRYKITEKSQAVAFWCDPISGHATLYWYRQILGQGPELLVQFQDESVVDDSQLPKDRFSAERLKGVDSTLKIQPAELGDSAMYLCASSPGQGPTEAFFGQGTRLTVV.

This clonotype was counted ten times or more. This CDR3 is CSANRLAGSSYEQYF. The CDR3 coding sequence is TGCAGTGCGAACAGACTAGCGGGTAGCTCCTACGAGCAGTACTTC. The chain carries TRBV20-1 and TRBJ2-7, with TRBD2 matching 10 bases. CDR1 is DFQATT, CDR2 SNEGSKA, per germline (reference sequence). The V and J ends lost 6 bases and 0 bases, in that order; junction bases with no gene match: 8. This CDR3 contains 15 residues.